This is a list of T cell receptor beta chains from one sample in a study of technical replicates of blood from a handful of donors. Method: immunoSEQ multiplex PCR; TCRdb's copy keeps in-frame clones and lacks some. The table has about 70,000 clones, 95% to 98% seen once. Sequenced: T cells isolated from PBMCs. The receptors originated from a human donor in good health. Each CDR3 is given with its conserved first and last residue. D genes are given only for firm matches.

TRBJ1-1,TRBV20-1,-,CSATENTEAFF
TRBJ1-1,TRBV5-1,-,CASSPVYNTEAFF
TRBJ2-3,TRBV18,TRBD1,CASSPPGQYTDTQYF
TRBJ2-7,TRBV18,-,CASSPPGGVYEQYF
TRBJ2-7,TRBV19,TRBD1,CASSRQGFYEQYF
TRBJ1-2,TRBV6-1,TRBD1,CASSEVGPGQGRYGYTF
TRBJ2-3,TRBV10-3,-,CAIGLDTQYF
TRBJ1-5,TRBV15,-,CATSRGLTDQPQHF
TRBJ2-7,TRBV7-3,-,CASSLAPGAYEQYF
TRBJ2-1,TRBV10-1,-,CASSGAQSGRNEQFF
TRBJ2-1,TRBV29-1,-,CSVEAPRPGSNEQFF
TRBJ1-2,TRBV7-6,-,CASSLRGNYGYTF
TRBJ2-1,TRBV11-2,-,CASSSTMGGSHTNEQFF
TRBJ2-5,TRBV2,-,CASSVETQYF